The next 5 T cell receptor beta chains were all read from a single sample in a study of cytomegalovirus exposure and HLA in healthy donors. Only in-frame clones appear in the TCRdb table, and some are missing; sequencing was by immunoSEQ multiplex PCR. The sample contains 55,000 to 65,000 clones, about 96% of which appear only once. Sequencing used PBMCs. The receptors were gathered from a man aged 18 to 29 in good health and CMV-seronegative.

The chain employs TRBV5-1 and TRBJ2-3; D perhaps matches TRBD2 (6 bases). V lost 0 bases, J lost 3 bases, and 11 bases lay in between. The CDR3 has 15 amino acids. Germline CDR1 reads SGHRS; CDR2 reads YFSETQ. Here the CDR3 reads CASSLELAGTDTQYF. The CDR3 DNA sequence: TGCGCCAGCAGCTTGGAACTAGCAGGTACAGATACGCAGTATTTT.

This sequence joins TRBV7-9 and TRBJ2-5; D call uncertain. V was trimmed by 2 bases and J by 7 bases, leaving 14 bases between them. Germline CDR1 and CDR2: SEHNR and FQNEAQ (reference sequence). The CDR3 spans 14 residues. The CDR3 region is CASSLTTDPGTQYF. As DNA, the CDR3 is TGTGCCAGCAGCTTAACAACGGATCCGGGGACCCAGTACTTC.

Only one count was recorded for this clone. The chain couples TRBV7-9 to TRBJ2-7; no clear D gene. Trimming took 6 bases from V and 7 from J, leaving 7 bases between them. Germline CDR1 is SEHNR and CDR2 is FQNEAQ (reference sequence). The CDR3 is made up of 10 amino acids. The DNA for the CDR3 is TGTGCCAGCAGTCCGAGGGAGCAGTACTTC. This codes for CASSPREQYF.

This chain connects TRBV23-1 to TRBJ2-2, with 7 bases lining up with TRBD1. TRBV23-1 is filed as an ORF, its function uncertain. CDR3 length: 19 amino acids. The J segment lost 0 bases and the V segment lost 1 base, leaving 11 bases of the junction unmatched. The DNA for the CDR3 is TGCGCCAGCAGTCAATACTTTGGAATGGGGACAGCGAACACCGGGGAGCTGTTTTTT. It codes for CASSQYFGMGTANTGELFF.

The chain is built from TRBV27 and TRBJ2-7, with 8 bases fitting TRBD1. After removal of 5 bases from V and 1 base from J, the junction contained 13 bases not matched to a gene. CDR3 size: 17 residues. The V gene's germline CDR1 is MNHEY and CDR2 SMNVEV (reference sequence). The DNA for the CDR3 is TGTGCCAGCAGTCCGATGGTGGGGACAGGTGATTCCTACGAGCAGTACTTC. Translating it yields CASSPMVGTGDSYEQYF.